A selection of T cell receptor beta chains follows, all from one sample in a study of precursors of human CD4 cytotoxic T cells. Each CDR3 protein is one row after TCRdb ran MiXCR on the reads. The data hold nearly 750 distinct CDR3 sequences, with less than 20% observed a single time. The specimen was memory CD4+ T cells from blood (PBMCs). Source of these receptors: a human donor in good health. The CDR3 runs from the conserved cysteine through the conserved F or W. D genes are given only for firm matches. Size is omitted from some rows. Given values are once, few, many or a class for expanded clones.

d_gene: NA
v_gene: TRBV20-1
abundance: NA
j_gene: TRBJ1-6
CDR3nt: TGCAGTGCTAGGATCAGGGAGGGGTCACCCCTCCACTTT
CDR3aa: CSARIREGSPLHF

d_gene: NA
v_gene: TRBV28
abundance: few
j_gene: TRBJ2-5
CDR3nt: TGTGCCACAGGGCAGATAGAAGAGACCCAGTACTTC
CDR3aa: CATGQIEETQYF

d_gene: NA
v_gene: TRBV5-6
abundance: NA
j_gene: TRBJ1-1
CDR3nt: TGTGCCAGCCAAAGAGAGAATTCTTACACTGAAGCTTTCTTT
CDR3aa: CASQRENSYTEAFF

d_gene: NA
v_gene: TRBV18
abundance: large
j_gene: TRBJ1-1
CDR3nt: TGTGCCAGCTCACCACCACAGGGGAACACTGAAGCTTTCTTT
CDR3aa: CASSPPQGNTEAFF

d_gene: NA
v_gene: TRBV5-4
abundance: NA
j_gene: TRBJ1-2
CDR3nt: TGTGCCAGCAGCTTGGCCGGGCAGGGCATCTATGGCTACACCTTC
CDR3aa: CASSLAGQGIYGYTF

d_gene: TRBD2
v_gene: TRBV2
abundance: few
j_gene: TRBJ2-7
CDR3nt: TGTGCCAGCGGCCTACTAGCGGGAGCCTACGAGCAGTACTTC
CDR3aa: CASGLLAGAYEQYF

d_gene: NA
v_gene: TRBV7-2
abundance: NA
j_gene: TRBJ2-5
CDR3nt: TGTGCCAGCAGCTTTCTCGGATCGGGAAATCAAGAGACCCAGTACTTC
CDR3aa: CASSFLGSGNQETQYF

d_gene: NA
v_gene: TRBV5-4
abundance: NA
j_gene: TRBJ2-5
CDR3nt: TGTGCCAGCAGATCCTTCGCCAGGGGAGCTCGAGAGACCCAGTACTTC
CDR3aa: CASRSFARGARETQYF

d_gene: NA
v_gene: TRBV30
abundance: NA
j_gene: TRBJ2-2
CDR3nt: TGTGCCTGGAACTTGAACACCGGGGAGCTGTTTTTT
CDR3aa: CAWNLNTGELFF

d_gene: NA
v_gene: TRBV12-3/TRBV12-4
abundance: NA
j_gene: TRBJ2-2
CDR3nt: TGTGCCAGCAGCCCAACCGGGTACACCGGGGAGCTGTTTTTT
CDR3aa: CASSPTGYTGELFF

d_gene: TRBD1
v_gene: TRBV29-1
abundance: once
j_gene: TRBJ1-2
CDR3nt: TGCAGCGTTGAAGTCGGGACAGTATACTTTGGGGGCTACACCTTC
CDR3aa: CSVEVGTVYFGGYTF

d_gene: NA
v_gene: TRBV7-9
abundance: once
j_gene: TRBJ2-7
CDR3nt: TGTGCCAGCAGCCGGGGGTCTACCTACGAGCAGTACTTC
CDR3aa: CASSRGSTYEQYF

d_gene: NA
v_gene: TRBV7-3
abundance: NA
j_gene: TRBJ2-3
CDR3nt: TGTGCCAGCAGCTTAAATTTAAGGGGGAGTTCGCAGTATTTT
CDR3aa: CASSLNLRGSSQYF

d_gene: NA
v_gene: TRBV6-5
abundance: few
j_gene: TRBJ2-7
CDR3nt: TGTGCCAGCAGTTACAAAGGGGGAAGTCGGGAGCAGTACTTC
CDR3aa: CASSYKGGSREQYF

d_gene: TRBD1
v_gene: TRBV12-3/TRBV12-4
abundance: NA
j_gene: TRBJ2-7
CDR3nt: TGTGCCAGCAGTTTAAGGACAGGGGACGAGCAGTACTTC
CDR3aa: CASSLRTGDEQYF

d_gene: TRBD1
v_gene: TRBV4-1
abundance: large
j_gene: TRBJ1-2
CDR3nt: TGCGCCAGCAGCCAAGACCGACAGGGGGCGGGCGGCTACACCTTC
CDR3aa: CASSQDRQGAGGYTF

d_gene: NA
v_gene: TRBV12-3/TRBV12-4
abundance: few
j_gene: TRBJ2-5
CDR3nt: TGTGCCAGCAATTGGAACCAGCAAGAGACCCAGTACTTC
CDR3aa: CASNWNQQETQYF

d_gene: NA
v_gene: TRBV5-5
abundance: few
j_gene: TRBJ1-3
CDR3nt: TGTGCCAGCAGTCTTCAATTCAGGCAGGAGGGTGGAAACACCATATATTTT
CDR3aa: CASSLQFRQEGGNTIYF

d_gene: TRBD1
v_gene: TRBV7-6
abundance: NA
j_gene: TRBJ1-2
CDR3nt: TGTGCCAGCAGCTTAACCTCCGGGACAGATGGCTACACCTTC
CDR3aa: CASSLTSGTDGYTF

d_gene: NA
v_gene: TRBV12-3/TRBV12-4
abundance: NA
j_gene: TRBJ1-4
CDR3nt: TGTGCCAGCAGTTTTAACCTGGGCCACATGGGGGAAAAACTGTTTTTT
CDR3aa: CASSFNLGHMGEKLFF

d_gene: NA
v_gene: TRBV20-1
abundance: NA
j_gene: TRBJ2-5
CDR3nt: TGCAGTGCTACTGGACAAGAGACCCAGTACTTC
CDR3aa: CSATGQETQYF

d_gene: NA
v_gene: TRBV12-3/TRBV12-4
abundance: NA
j_gene: TRBJ1-3
CDR3nt: TGTGCCAGCAGTTTAGGCGACTCTGGAAACACCATATATTTT
CDR3aa: CASSLGDSGNTIYF

d_gene: NA
v_gene: TRBV7-9
abundance: NA
j_gene: TRBJ1-6
CDR3nt: TGTGCCAGCAGCCTCCCCCGCGAGGGAGTGACCTATAATTCACCCCTCCACTTT
CDR3aa: CASSLPREGVTYNSPLHF

d_gene: NA
v_gene: TRBV29-1
abundance: NA
j_gene: TRBJ1-1
CDR3nt: TGCAGCGTTGACCGCATGAACACTGAAGCTTTCTTT
CDR3aa: CSVDRMNTEAFF

d_gene: TRBD2
v_gene: TRBV7-3
abundance: NA
j_gene: TRBJ2-3
CDR3nt: TGTGCCAGCAGCTCTAGAGCGGGAAACCCGGCAGATACGCAGTATTTT
CDR3aa: CASSSRAGNPADTQYF

d_gene: TRBD1
v_gene: TRBV4-2
abundance: few
j_gene: TRBJ1-5
CDR3nt: TGTGCCAGCAGCCAAGATAGGCAGGGGGCTTTGAGTCAGCCCCAGCATTTT
CDR3aa: CASSQDRQGALSQPQHF

d_gene: NA
v_gene: TRBV12-3/TRBV12-4
abundance: NA
j_gene: TRBJ1-2
CDR3nt: TGTGCCAGCAGTTTTCAGGACGGTAGCTACACCTTC
CDR3aa: CASSFQDGSYTF

d_gene: NA
v_gene: TRBV7-2
abundance: NA
j_gene: TRBJ2-5
CDR3nt: TGTGCCAGCACTCCTGGGTATTTGGCGGAGACCCAGTACTTC
CDR3aa: CASTPGYLAETQYF

d_gene: NA
v_gene: TRBV12-3/TRBV12-4
abundance: NA
j_gene: TRBJ1-1
CDR3nt: TGTGCCAGCAGTTATCCGTCTGTTAGAGTAGCTTTCTTT
CDR3aa: CASSYPSVRVAFF

d_gene: TRBD2
v_gene: TRBV25-1
abundance: few
j_gene: TRBJ2-3
CDR3nt: TGTGCCAGCAGTGAATGGACTAGCGGGTTAAGCACAGATACGCAGTATTTT
CDR3aa: CASSEWTSGLSTDTQYF

d_gene: NA
v_gene: TRBV7-2
abundance: NA
j_gene: TRBJ2-1
CDR3nt: TGTGCCAGCTCGGGTGTTCGCAGTGGGTCATTTGAGCAGTTCTTC
CDR3aa: CASSGVRSGSFEQFF

d_gene: NA
v_gene: TRBV12-3/TRBV12-4
abundance: large
j_gene: TRBJ2-3
CDR3nt: TGTGCCAGCAGTTGGTCTGGAGGGGACACAGATACGCAGTATTTT
CDR3aa: CASSWSGGDTDTQYF

d_gene: NA
v_gene: TRBV20-1
abundance: NA
j_gene: TRBJ1-5
CDR3nt: TGCAGTGCTAGGACCGTTGGGCCCCAGCATTTT
CDR3aa: CSARTVGPQHF

d_gene: NA
v_gene: TRBV7-2
abundance: once
j_gene: TRBJ2-3
CDR3nt: TGTGCCAGCAGCCCGGAGGTGGTAGATACGCAGTATTTT
CDR3aa: CASSPEVVDTQYF

d_gene: NA
v_gene: TRBV6-2/TRBV6-3
abundance: few
j_gene: TRBJ2-4
CDR3nt: TGTGCCAGCAGTTACTCGTTGGACTACCTCCCTTGGGACTTC
CDR3aa: CASSYSLDYLPWDF

d_gene: NA
v_gene: TRBV3-1
abundance: few
j_gene: TRBJ2-1
CDR3nt: TGTGCCAGCAGCCAAGAGCAGGGCGTCTACAATGAGCAGTTCTTC
CDR3aa: CASSQEQGVYNEQFF

d_gene: TRBD1
v_gene: TRBV10-3
abundance: few
j_gene: TRBJ2-6
CDR3nt: TGTGCCATCACCTCCGGGACAGGGGTCTCTGGGGCCAACGTCCTGACTTTC
CDR3aa: CAITSGTGVSGANVLTF

d_gene: NA
v_gene: TRBV5-6
abundance: NA
j_gene: TRBJ2-1
CDR3nt: TGTGCCAGCAGCAGGGGTAGTGGGGGAGTAAATTACAATGAGCAGTTCTTC
CDR3aa: CASSRGSGGVNYNEQFF

d_gene: TRBD1
v_gene: TRBV11-2
abundance: NA
j_gene: TRBJ2-4
CDR3nt: TGTGCCAGCACCCCGACAGGGGCCAAAAACATTCAGTACTTC
CDR3aa: CASTPTGAKNIQYF

d_gene: NA
v_gene: TRBV24-1
abundance: few
j_gene: TRBJ2-1
CDR3nt: TGTGCCACCCGCACGAGTGAGGGTCAGTCCTACAATGAGCAGTTCTTC
CDR3aa: CATRTSEGQSYNEQFF

d_gene: NA
v_gene: TRBV7-8
abundance: few
j_gene: TRBJ2-7
CDR3nt: TGTGCCAGCAGCTTACGACAGTCCTCCTACGAGCAGTACTTC
CDR3aa: CASSLRQSSYEQYF

d_gene: NA
v_gene: TRBV29-1
abundance: NA
j_gene: TRBJ2-7
CDR3nt: TGCAGCGTTGAAGGCCTTGGGACTTCTCATTCCTACGAGCAGTACTTC
CDR3aa: CSVEGLGTSHSYEQYF

d_gene: NA
v_gene: TRBV12-3/TRBV12-4
abundance: few
j_gene: TRBJ2-7
CDR3nt: TGTGCCAGCACCCCCGGGGGTAGGATTGGGGAGCAGTACTTC
CDR3aa: CASTPGGRIGEQYF

d_gene: NA
v_gene: TRBV5-4
abundance: few
j_gene: TRBJ1-4
CDR3nt: TGTGCCAGCAGCTTGCGTCAGACTGCAACTAATGAAAAACTGTTTTTT
CDR3aa: CASSLRQTATNEKLFF

d_gene: TRBD2
v_gene: TRBV27
abundance: NA
j_gene: TRBJ2-3
CDR3nt: TGTGCCAGCAGGGCCGACCTAGCGGGAGCAGCCGCTACGCAGTATTTT
CDR3aa: CASRADLAGAAATQYF

d_gene: TRBD2
v_gene: TRBV20-1
abundance: NA
j_gene: TRBJ2-1
CDR3nt: TGCAGTGCTAGACCCGAACTAGCGAGCTCCTACAATGAGCAGTTCTTC
CDR3aa: CSARPELASSYNEQFF

d_gene: NA
v_gene: TRBV5-4
abundance: NA
j_gene: TRBJ2-1
CDR3nt: TGTGCCAGCAGCTTTTTCAATGAGCAGTTCTTC
CDR3aa: CASSFFNEQFF

d_gene: TRBD2
v_gene: TRBV20-1
abundance: NA
j_gene: TRBJ2-1
CDR3nt: TGCAGTGCTAGAGAGAGGACTAGCGACTACAATGAGCAGTTCTTC
CDR3aa: CSARERTSDYNEQFF

d_gene: TRBD1
v_gene: TRBV24-1
abundance: NA
j_gene: TRBJ2-7
CDR3nt: TGTGCCACCAGTGATTGGGGGACAGGGGGAACCTACGAGCAGTACTTC
CDR3aa: CATSDWGTGGTYEQYF

d_gene: NA
v_gene: TRBV6-5
abundance: NA
j_gene: TRBJ2-2
CDR3nt: TGTGCCAGCAGGACTGGCTACACCGGGGAGCTGTTTTTT
CDR3aa: CASRTGYTGELFF

d_gene: NA
v_gene: TRBV3-1
abundance: NA
j_gene: TRBJ2-1
CDR3nt: TGTGCCAGCAGCCATGGGACTCCCTACAATGAGCAGTTCTTC
CDR3aa: CASSHGTPYNEQFF

d_gene: NA
v_gene: TRBV4-1
abundance: few
j_gene: TRBJ2-3
CDR3nt: TGCGCCAGCAGCCAAGTCCGGATGGCGCAGTATTTT
CDR3aa: CASSQVRMAQYF

d_gene: TRBD1
v_gene: TRBV2
abundance: once
j_gene: TRBJ1-4
CDR3nt: TGTGCCAGCAGTGATTTGGGACAGGGCAATGAAGAACTGTTTTTT
CDR3aa: CASSDLGQGNEELFF

d_gene: NA
v_gene: TRBV11-2
abundance: NA
j_gene: TRBJ1-1
CDR3nt: TGTGCCAGCAGCTACATGGGCACTGAAGCTTTCTTT
CDR3aa: CASSYMGTEAFF

d_gene: NA
v_gene: TRBV5-1
abundance: few
j_gene: TRBJ1-5
CDR3nt: TGCGCCAGCAGCTTGGATGGTTCCAGTGGTCAGCCCCAGCATTTT
CDR3aa: CASSLDGSSGQPQHF

d_gene: NA
v_gene: TRBV11-2
abundance: few
j_gene: TRBJ2-7
CDR3nt: TGTGCCAGCAGCTTAGGGCAGTCCTACGAGCAGTACTTC
CDR3aa: CASSLGQSYEQYF

d_gene: NA
v_gene: TRBV12-3/TRBV12-4
abundance: NA
j_gene: TRBJ2-5
CDR3nt: TGTGCCAGCCATGACGGCGCGGAGACCCAGTACTTC
CDR3aa: CASHDGAETQYF

d_gene: NA
v_gene: TRBV4-2
abundance: NA
j_gene: TRBJ2-7
CDR3nt: TGTGCCAGCAGCCAAGATCGGACTACCATCTACGAGCAGTACTTC
CDR3aa: CASSQDRTTIYEQYF

d_gene: NA
v_gene: TRBV5-6
abundance: large
j_gene: TRBJ1-5
CDR3nt: TGTGCCAGCAGCTTGAGGGGTCAGCCCCAGCATTTT
CDR3aa: CASSLRGQPQHF